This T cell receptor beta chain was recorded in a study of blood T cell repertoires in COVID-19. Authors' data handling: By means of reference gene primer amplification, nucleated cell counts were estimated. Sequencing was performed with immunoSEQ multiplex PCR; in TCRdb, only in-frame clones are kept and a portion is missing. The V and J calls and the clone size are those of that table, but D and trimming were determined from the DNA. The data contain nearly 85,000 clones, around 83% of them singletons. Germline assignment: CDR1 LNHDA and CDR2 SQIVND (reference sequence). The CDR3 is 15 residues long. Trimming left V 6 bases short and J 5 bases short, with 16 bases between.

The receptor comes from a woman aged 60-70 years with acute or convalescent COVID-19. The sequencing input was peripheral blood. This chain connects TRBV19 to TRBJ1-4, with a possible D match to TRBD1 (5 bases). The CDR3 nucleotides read TGTGCCAGTAGACCCCCGGGGGGGTTAAATGAAAAACTGTTTTTT. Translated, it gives CASRPPGGLNEKLFF. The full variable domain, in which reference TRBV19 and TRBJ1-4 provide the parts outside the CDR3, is DGGITQSPKYLFRKEGQNVTLSCEQNLNHDAMYWYRQDPGQGLRLIYYSQIVNDFQKGDIAEGYSVSREKKESFPLTVTSAQKNPTAFYLCASRPPGGLNEKLFFGSGTQLSVL.